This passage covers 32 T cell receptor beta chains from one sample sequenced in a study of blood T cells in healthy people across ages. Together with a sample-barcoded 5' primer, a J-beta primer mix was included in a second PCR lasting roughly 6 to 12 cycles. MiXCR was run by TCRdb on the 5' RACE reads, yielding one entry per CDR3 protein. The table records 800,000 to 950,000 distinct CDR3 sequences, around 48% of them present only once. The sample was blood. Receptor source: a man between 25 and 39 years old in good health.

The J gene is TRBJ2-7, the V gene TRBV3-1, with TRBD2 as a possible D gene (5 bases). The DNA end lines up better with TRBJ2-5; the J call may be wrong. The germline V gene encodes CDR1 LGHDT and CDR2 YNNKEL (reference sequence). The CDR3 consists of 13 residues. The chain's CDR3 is CASNTLGSETQYF. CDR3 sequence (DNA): TGTGCCAGCAACACCCTAGGGAGCGAGACCCAGTACTTC.

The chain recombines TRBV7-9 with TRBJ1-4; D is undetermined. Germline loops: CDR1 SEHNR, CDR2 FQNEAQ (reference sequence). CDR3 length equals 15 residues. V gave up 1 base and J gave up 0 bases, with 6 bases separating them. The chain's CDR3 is CASSLVVATNEKLFF. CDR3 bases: TGTGCCAGCAGCTTAGTGGTTGCAACTAATGAAAAACTGTTTTTT.

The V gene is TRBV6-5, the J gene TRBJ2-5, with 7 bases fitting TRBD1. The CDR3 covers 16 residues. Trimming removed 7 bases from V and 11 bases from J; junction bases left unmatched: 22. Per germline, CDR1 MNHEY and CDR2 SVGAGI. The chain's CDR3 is CASTLAGGVGPGEQYF. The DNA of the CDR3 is TGTGCCAGCACCCTAGCAGGGGGAGTCGGTCCCGGTGAGCAGTACTTC.

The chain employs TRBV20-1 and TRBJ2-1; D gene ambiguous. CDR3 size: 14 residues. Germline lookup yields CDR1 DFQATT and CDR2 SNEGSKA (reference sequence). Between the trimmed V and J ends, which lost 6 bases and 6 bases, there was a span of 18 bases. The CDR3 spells CSACGPPVVNEQFF. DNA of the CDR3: TGCAGTGCATGCGGACCGCCCGTGGTCAATGAGCAGTTCTTC.

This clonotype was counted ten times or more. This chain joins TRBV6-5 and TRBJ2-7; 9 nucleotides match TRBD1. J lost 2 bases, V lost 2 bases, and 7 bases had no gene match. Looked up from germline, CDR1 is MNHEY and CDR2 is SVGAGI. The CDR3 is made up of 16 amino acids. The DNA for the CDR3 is TGTGCCAGCAGTTACCAAGGGACAGGGACTCCCTACGAGCAGTACTTC. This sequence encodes CASSYQGTGTPYEQYF.

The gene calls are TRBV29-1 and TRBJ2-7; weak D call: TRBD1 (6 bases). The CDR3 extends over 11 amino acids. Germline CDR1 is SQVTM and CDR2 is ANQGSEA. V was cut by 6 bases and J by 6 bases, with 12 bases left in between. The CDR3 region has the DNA TGCAGCGTGCCCCAGGGGACCGAGCAGTACTTC. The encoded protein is CSVPQGTEQYF.

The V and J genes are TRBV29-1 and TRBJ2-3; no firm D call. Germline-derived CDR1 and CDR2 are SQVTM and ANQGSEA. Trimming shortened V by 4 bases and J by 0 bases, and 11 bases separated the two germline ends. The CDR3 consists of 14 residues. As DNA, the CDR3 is TGCAGCGTTGTCCCGGACGGTAGCACAGATACGCAGTATTTT. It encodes CSVVPDGSTDTQYF.

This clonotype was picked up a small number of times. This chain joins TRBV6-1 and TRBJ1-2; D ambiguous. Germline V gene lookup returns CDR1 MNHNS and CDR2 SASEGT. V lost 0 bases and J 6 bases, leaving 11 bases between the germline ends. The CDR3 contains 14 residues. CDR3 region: CASSEARRVHGYTF. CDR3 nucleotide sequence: TGTGCCAGCAGTGAAGCGCGGAGGGTGCATGGCTACACCTTC.

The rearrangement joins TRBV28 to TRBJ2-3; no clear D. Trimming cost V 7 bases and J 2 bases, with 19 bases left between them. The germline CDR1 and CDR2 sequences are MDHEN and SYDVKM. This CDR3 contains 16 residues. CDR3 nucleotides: TGTGCCAGCACCCCGACTCTGAGACGCATCACAGATACGCAGTATTTT. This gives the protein CASTPTLRRITDTQYF.

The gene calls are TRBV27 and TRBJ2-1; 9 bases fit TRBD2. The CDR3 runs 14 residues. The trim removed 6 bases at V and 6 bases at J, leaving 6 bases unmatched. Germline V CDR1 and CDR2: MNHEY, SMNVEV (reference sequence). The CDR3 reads CASSALAGSNEQFF. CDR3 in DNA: TGTGCCAGCAGCGCTCTAGCGGGGAGCAATGAGCAGTTCTTC.

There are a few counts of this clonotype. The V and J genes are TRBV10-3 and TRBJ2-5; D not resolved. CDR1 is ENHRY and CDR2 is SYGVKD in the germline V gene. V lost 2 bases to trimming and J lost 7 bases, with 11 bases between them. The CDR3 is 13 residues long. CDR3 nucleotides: TGTGCCATCAGTGAGGGGGTCCCTGGGACCCAGTACTTC. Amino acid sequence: CAISEGVPGTQYF.

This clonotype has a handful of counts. The CDR3 reads CASSSGPNEQFF. As DNA, the CDR3 is TGTGCCAGCAGTTCAGGGCCCAATGAGCAGTTCTTC. The chain carries TRBV2 and TRBJ2-1, with a tentative D call TRBD1 (5 bases). V was trimmed by 5 bases and J by 6 bases, leaving 8 bases between them. Germline CDR1 reads SNHLY; CDR2 reads FYNNEI. The CDR3 consists of 12 residues.

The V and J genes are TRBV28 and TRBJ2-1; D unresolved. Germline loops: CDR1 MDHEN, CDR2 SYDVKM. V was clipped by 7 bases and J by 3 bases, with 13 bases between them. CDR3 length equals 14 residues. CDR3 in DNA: TGTGCCAGCACTCTCTGGAAGGACTACAATGAGCAGTTCTTC. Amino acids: CASTLWKDYNEQFF. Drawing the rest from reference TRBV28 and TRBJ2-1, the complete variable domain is DVKVTQSSRYLVKRTGEKVFLECVQDMDHENMFWYRQDPGLGLRLIYFSYDVKMKEKGDIPEGYSVSREKKERFSLILESASTNQTSMYLCASTLWKDYNEQFFGPGTRLTVL.

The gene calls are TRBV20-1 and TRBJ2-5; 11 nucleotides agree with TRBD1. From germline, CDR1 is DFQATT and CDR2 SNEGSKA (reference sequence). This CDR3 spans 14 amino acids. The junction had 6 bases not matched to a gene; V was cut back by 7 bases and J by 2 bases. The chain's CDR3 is CSGLDRGPQETQYF. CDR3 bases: TGCAGTGGCCTGGACAGGGGGCCTCAAGAGACCCAGTACTTC.

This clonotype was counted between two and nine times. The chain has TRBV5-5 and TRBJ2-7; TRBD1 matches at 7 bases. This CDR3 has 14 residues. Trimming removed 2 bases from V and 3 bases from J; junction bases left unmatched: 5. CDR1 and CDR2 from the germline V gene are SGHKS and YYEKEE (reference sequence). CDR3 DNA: TGTGCCAGCAGCTTAGTATCAGGGGGCTACGAGCAGTACTTC. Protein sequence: CASSLVSGGYEQYF.

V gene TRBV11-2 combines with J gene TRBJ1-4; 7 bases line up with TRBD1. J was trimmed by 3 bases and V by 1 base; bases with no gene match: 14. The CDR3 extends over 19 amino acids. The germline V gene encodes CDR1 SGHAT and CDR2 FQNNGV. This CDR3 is CASSLAGQEVGTPNEKLFF. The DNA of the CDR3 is TGTGCCAGCAGCTTAGCAGGACAGGAGGTGGGGACGCCTAATGAAAAACTGTTTTTT. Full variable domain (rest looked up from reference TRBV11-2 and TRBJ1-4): EAGVAQSPRYKIIEKRQSVAFWCNPISGHATLYWYQQILGQGPKLLIQFQNNGVVDDSQLPKDRFSAERLKGVDSTLKIQPAKLEDSAVYLCASSLAGQEVGTPNEKLFFGSGTQLSVL.

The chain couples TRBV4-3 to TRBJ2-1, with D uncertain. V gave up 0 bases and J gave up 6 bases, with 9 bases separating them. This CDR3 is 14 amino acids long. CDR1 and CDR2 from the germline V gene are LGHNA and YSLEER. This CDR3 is CASSQDGPINEQFF. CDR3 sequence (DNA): TGCGCCAGCAGCCAAGACGGCCCCATCAATGAGCAGTTCTTC.

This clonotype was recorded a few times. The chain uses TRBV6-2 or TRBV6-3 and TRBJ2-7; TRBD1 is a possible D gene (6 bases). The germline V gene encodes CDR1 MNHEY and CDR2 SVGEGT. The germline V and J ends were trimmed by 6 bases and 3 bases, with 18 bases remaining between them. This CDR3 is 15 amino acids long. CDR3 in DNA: TGTGCCAGCAGCCACCTTTTGCGACAGGTCTACGAGCAGTACTTC. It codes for CASSHLLRQVYEQYF.

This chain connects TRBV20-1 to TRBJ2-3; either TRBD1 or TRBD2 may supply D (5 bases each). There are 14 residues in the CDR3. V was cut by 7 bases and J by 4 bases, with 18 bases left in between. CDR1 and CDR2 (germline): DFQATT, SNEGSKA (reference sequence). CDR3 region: CSVPTRRGSDTQYF. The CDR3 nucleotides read TGCAGTGTTCCTACTAGAAGGGGTTCAGATACGCAGTATTTT.

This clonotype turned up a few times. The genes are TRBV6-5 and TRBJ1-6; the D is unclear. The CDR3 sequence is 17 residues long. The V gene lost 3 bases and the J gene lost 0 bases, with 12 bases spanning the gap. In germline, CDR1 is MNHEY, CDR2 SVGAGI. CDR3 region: CASSYSSRSSYNSPLHF. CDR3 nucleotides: TGTGCCAGCAGTTATTCCTCCCGAAGCTCCTATAATTCACCCCTCCACTTT.

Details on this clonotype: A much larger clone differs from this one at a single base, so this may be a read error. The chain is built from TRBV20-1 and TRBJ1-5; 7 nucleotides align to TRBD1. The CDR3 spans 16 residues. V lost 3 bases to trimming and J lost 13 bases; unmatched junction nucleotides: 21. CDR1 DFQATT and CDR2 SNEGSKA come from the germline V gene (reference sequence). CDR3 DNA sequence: TGCAGTGCTAGGACTACAGACGGGACAGACATTATATCGCAGCATTTT. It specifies CSARTTDGTDIISQHF.

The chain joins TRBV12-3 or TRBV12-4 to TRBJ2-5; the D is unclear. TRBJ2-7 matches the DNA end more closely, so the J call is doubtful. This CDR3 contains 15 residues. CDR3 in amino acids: CASSLGRQTGYEQYF. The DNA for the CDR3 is TGTGCCAGCAGCCTAGGGCGTCAAACTGGCTACGAGCAGTACTTC.

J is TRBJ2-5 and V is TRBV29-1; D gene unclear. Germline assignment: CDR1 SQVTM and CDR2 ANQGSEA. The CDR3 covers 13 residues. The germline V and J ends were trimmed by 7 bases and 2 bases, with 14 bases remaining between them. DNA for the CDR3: TGCAGCGCTCGTGGTATACTTCAAGAGACCCAGTACTTC. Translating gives CSARGILQETQYF.

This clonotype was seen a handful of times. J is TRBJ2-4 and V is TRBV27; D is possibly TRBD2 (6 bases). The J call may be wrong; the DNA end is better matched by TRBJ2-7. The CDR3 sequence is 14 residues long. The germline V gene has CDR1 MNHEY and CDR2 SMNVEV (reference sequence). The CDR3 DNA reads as TGTGCCAGCCAGGGAGGACCCGGAGCCTACGAGCAGTACTTC. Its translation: CASQGGPGAYEQYF.

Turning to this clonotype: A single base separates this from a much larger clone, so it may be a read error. DNA of the CDR3: TGCAGTGCCCAATGGGACCCTTTGAAGAATGAGCAGTACTTC. Translated, it gives CSAQWDPLKNEQYF. The V gene is TRBV20-1, the J gene TRBJ2-5; D may correspond to TRBD1 or TRBD2 (5 bases each). The V gene lost 6 bases and the J gene lost 11 bases, with 25 bases spanning the gap. CDR3 length equals 14 residues. CDR1 and CDR2 (germline): DFQATT, SNEGSKA (reference sequence).

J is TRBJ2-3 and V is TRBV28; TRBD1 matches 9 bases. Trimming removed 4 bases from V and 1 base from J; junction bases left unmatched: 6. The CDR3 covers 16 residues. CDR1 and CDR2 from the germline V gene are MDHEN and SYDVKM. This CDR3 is CASSYTGGWGTDTQYF. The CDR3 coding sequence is TGTGCCAGCAGTTATACAGGGGGCTGGGGCACAGATACGCAGTATTTT.

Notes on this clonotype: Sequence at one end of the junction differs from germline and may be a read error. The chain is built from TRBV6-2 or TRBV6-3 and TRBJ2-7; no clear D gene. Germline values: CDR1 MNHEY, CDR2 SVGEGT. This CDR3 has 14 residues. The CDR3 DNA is TGTGCCAGCAGTGACTCGACTGATCCCTACGAGCAGTACTTC. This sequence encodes CASSDSTDPYEQYF.

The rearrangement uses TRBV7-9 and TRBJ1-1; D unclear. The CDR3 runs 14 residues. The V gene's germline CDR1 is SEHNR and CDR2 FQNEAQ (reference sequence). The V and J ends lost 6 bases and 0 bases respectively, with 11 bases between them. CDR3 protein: CASRDGRLNTEAFF. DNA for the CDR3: TGTGCCAGCAGGGACGGACGGCTGAACACTGAAGCTTTCTTT. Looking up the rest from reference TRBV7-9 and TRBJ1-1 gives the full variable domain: DTGVSQNPRHKITKRGQNVTFRCDPISEHNRLYWYRQTLGQGPEFLTYFQNEAQLEKSRLLSDRFSAERPKGSFSTLEIQRTEQGDSAMYLCASRDGRLNTEAFFGQGTRLTVV.

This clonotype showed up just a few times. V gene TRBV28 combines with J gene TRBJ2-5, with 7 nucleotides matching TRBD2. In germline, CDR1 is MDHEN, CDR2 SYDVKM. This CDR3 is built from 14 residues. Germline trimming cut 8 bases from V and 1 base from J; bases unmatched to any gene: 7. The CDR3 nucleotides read TGTGCCAGCGGCGATAGCGGGTCCCAAGAGACCCAGTACTTC. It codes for CASGDSGSQETQYF.

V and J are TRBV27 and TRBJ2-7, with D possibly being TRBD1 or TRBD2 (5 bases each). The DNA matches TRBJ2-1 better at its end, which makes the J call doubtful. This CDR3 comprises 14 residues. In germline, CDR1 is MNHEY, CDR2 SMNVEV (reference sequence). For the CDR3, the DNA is TGTGCCAGCAGTTTGAGGGGTCACTCCTACGAGCAGTTCTTC. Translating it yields CASSLRGHSYEQFF.

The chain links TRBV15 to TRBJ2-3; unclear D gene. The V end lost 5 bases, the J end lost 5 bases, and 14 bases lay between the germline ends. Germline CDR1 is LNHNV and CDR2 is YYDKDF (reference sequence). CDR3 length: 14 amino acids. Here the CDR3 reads CATSFPWWQDTQYF. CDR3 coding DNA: TGTGCCACCAGCTTCCCCTGGTGGCAAGATACGCAGTATTTT.

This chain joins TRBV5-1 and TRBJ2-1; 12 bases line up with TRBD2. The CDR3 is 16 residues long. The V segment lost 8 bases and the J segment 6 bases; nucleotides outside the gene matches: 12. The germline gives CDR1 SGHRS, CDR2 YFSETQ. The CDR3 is CASNGKGTSGFNEQFF. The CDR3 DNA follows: TGCGCCAGTAATGGGAAAGGGACTAGCGGGTTCAATGAGCAGTTCTTC. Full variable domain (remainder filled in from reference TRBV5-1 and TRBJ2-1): KAGVTQTPRYLIKTRGQQVTLSCSPISGHRSVSWYQQTPGQGLQFLFEYFSETQRNKGNFPGRFSGRQFSNSRSEMNVSTLELGDSALYLCASNGKGTSGFNEQFFGPGTRLTVL.